The 11 T cell receptor beta chains below all came from one sample that was sequenced in a study of blood T cell repertoires in COVID-19. TCRdb keeps only in-frame clones here, not all; method: immunoSEQ multiplex PCR. Of 130,000 or so clones listed, around 85% are singletons. The material sequenced was peripheral blood. Source of these receptors: a woman older than 75 with acute or convalescent COVID-19.

The chain employs TRBV5-1 and TRBJ2-3; 14 bases align to TRBD2. The germline CDR1 and CDR2 sequences are SGHRS and YFSETQ. Germline trimming cut 0 bases from V and 5 bases from J; bases unmatched to any gene: 5. CDR3 length equals 17 residues. In nucleotides, the CDR3 is TGCGCCAGCAGCTTGGGACTAGCGGGAGGGCTTGGAGATACGCAGTATTTT. Translation gives CASSLGLAGGLGDTQYF.

The rearrangement links TRBV3-1 (or the pseudogene TRBV3-2) to TRBJ2-3; 9 positions match TRBD2. Germline-derived CDR1 and CDR2 are LGHDT and YNNKEL (reference sequence). With V trimmed by 4 bases and J by 3 bases, 8 bases remained unmatched. The CDR3 is 16 residues long. CDR3 loop: CASSLLELAGTDTQYF. The CDR3 DNA reads as TGTGCCAGCAGCCTTTTGGAGCTAGCGGGGACAGATACGCAGTATTTT.

The chain uses TRBV21-1 and TRBJ2-7; the D call of TRBD2 is as the table states it, not checked on the DNA. TRBV21-1 is a documented pseudogene. The CDR3 has 15 residues. The CDR3 protein is CASSRGRGHPYEQYF. DNA of the CDR3: TGTGCCAGCAGCCGGGGGAGGGGTCATCCCTACGAGCAGTACTTC.

The chain uses TRBV7-6 and TRBJ1-2; weak D call: TRBD1 (5 bases). The germline CDR1 and CDR2 sequences are SGHVS and FNYEAQ. V was trimmed by 1 base and J by 3 bases, leaving 21 bases between them. This CDR3 spans 18 amino acids. The DNA of the CDR3 is TGTGCCAGCAGCTTAGGGCCGCCGGGGGAAACTTCGGACTATGGCTACACCTTC. It is translated as CASSLGPPGETSDYGYTF.

The chain is built from TRBV19 and TRBJ2-2; no firm D call. The germline V gene has CDR1 LNHDA and CDR2 SQIVND (reference sequence). This CDR3 is built from 11 residues. V was trimmed by 7 bases and J by 7 bases, leaving 7 bases between them. The CDR3 bases are TGTGCCAGTAACCGCGACGGGGAGCTGTTTTTT. This encodes CASNRDGELFF. Together with reference TRBV19 and TRBJ2-2, the CDR3 gives the full variable domain: DGGITQSPKYLFRKEGQNVTLSCEQNLNHDAMYWYRQDPGQGLRLIYYSQIVNDFQKGDIAEGYSVSREKKESFPLTVTSAQKNPTAFYLCASNRDGELFFGEGSRLTVL.

The chain uses TRBV7-2 and TRBJ2-1; D unclear. The V gene's germline CDR1 is SGHTA and CDR2 FQGNSA. Trimming took off 0 bases at V and 0 bases at J, with 6 bases between the two ends. CDR3 length equals 15 residues. CDR3 coding DNA: TGTGCCAGCAGCTTAGCCCCGTACTCCTACAATGAGCAGTTCTTC. Translation gives CASSLAPYSYNEQFF.

The gene calls are TRBV19 and TRBJ1-1, with D possibly being TRBD1 (6 bases). The CDR3 loop spans 13 amino acids. V was shortened by 6 bases and J by 5 bases, with 13 bases between the two germline ends. Germline CDR1 is LNHDA and CDR2 is SQIVND (reference sequence). The CDR3 nucleotides read TGTGCCAGTAGCCTCAGGGGAATAACTGAAGCTTTCTTT. It translates to CASSLRGITEAFF.

This clone was observed once. A junction end diverges from the germline sequence, so it may reflect a read error. Written as DNA, the CDR3 is TGCGCCAGCAGAAGCGGGGGGGCCTACGATGAGCAGTTCTTC. The encoded protein is CASRSGGAYDEQFF. The chain links TRBV5-1 to TRBJ2-1; 10 bases line up with TRBD2. Germline V lookup: CDR1 SGHRS, CDR2 YFSETQ. CDR3 length: 14 residues. The entire variable domain, with the rest obtained from reference TRBV5-1 and TRBJ2-1, is as follows: KAGVTQTPRYLIKTRGQQVTLSCSPISGHRSVSWYQQTPGQGLQFLFEYFSETQRNKGNFPGRFSGRQFSNSRSEMNVSTLELGDSALYLCASRSGGAYDEQFFGPGTRLTVL.

The V call is TRBV5-1, the J call TRBJ2-2, with 12 bases aligning to TRBD2. V shed 3 bases and J 2 bases; nucleotides not matched to a gene: 14. Germline CDR1 is SGHRS and CDR2 is YFSETQ. The CDR3 totals 20 residues. The CDR3 nucleotides are TGCGCCAGCAGCTGGGGGGCTAGCGGGAGGGCCCTCCCAAACACCGGGGAGCTGTTTTTT. Its protein is CASSWGASGRALPNTGELFF.

The chain combines TRBV10-3 with TRBJ1-3; D is unresolved. CDR3 length: 16 residues. The germline V gene encodes CDR1 ENHRY and CDR2 SYGVKD. Trimming pared 2 bases from V and 0 bases from J, leaving 11 bases between. CDR3 sequence (DNA): TGTGCCATCAGTGAGGAACAGAGATACTCTGGAAACACCATATATTTT. Translation gives CAISEEQRYSGNTIYF.

This chain connects TRBV30 to TRBJ1-2; tentatively, D is TRBD1 (5 bases). The V end was cut by 3 bases, the J end by 3 bases, with 11 bases between. The germline gives CDR1 GTSNPN, CDR2 SVGIG (reference sequence). CDR3 length equals 13 residues. The CDR3 nucleotides are TGTGCCTGGAGACCCGGGACTTACTATGGCTACACCTTC. Translation: CAWRPGTYYGYTF.